Presented here are 23 T cell receptor beta chains from one specimen sequenced in a study of blood T cell repertoires in COVID-19. Method: immunoSEQ multiplex PCR; TCRdb's copy keeps in-frame clones and lacks some. The data hold 300,000 to 400,000 clones, with around four fifths observed a single time. The specimen sequenced was peripheral blood. The receptors derive from a man aged 25-45 years with active or convalescent COVID-19.

About this clone itself: Mismatch with germline at one junction end may stem from a read error. The chain couples TRBV5-1 to TRBJ2-7; the D gene is possibly TRBD2 (6 bases). Germline values: CDR1 SGHRS, CDR2 YFSETQ. This CDR3 spans 15 amino acids. CDR3 DNA: TGCGCCAGCACCTTGGGCGGGGCGGGACCCTACGAGCAGTACTTC. Amino acids: CASTLGGAGPYEQYF.

Comments on this clone: Other DNA sequences within the sample encode an identical CDR3. The J gene is TRBJ2-7, the V gene TRBV7-2; D is unclear. The V gene's germline CDR1 is SGHTA and CDR2 FQGNSA. V was shortened by 4 bases and J by 0 bases, with 16 bases between the two germline ends. The CDR3 runs to 16 residues. The CDR3 DNA reads as TGTGCCAGCAGCTCCGGCGGTGGGTCGAGCTCCTACGAGCAGTACTTC. It translates to CASSSGGGSSSYEQYF.

This rearrangement joins TRBV28 to TRBJ2-1, with TRBD2 identical over 8 bases. V lost 3 bases to trimming and J lost 9 bases; unmatched junction nucleotides: 10. CDR1 is MDHEN, CDR2 SYDVKM, per germline. The CDR3 is 15 amino acids. CDR3 DNA sequence: TGTGCCAGCAGTTTGGTAGGTAGCGGGAACCCTGAGCAGTTCTTC. This encodes CASSLVGSGNPEQFF.

The chain's CDR3 is CASGRTGYEQYF. CDR3 bases: TGTGCCAGCGGCAGGACAGGGTACGAGCAGTACTTC. The J gene is TRBJ2-7, the V gene TRBV2; 8 bases are shared with TRBD1. Trimming at V came to 8 bases and at J to 4 bases, leaving 4 bases not matched to a gene. CDR1 is SNHLY and CDR2 is FYNNEI in the germline V gene. This CDR3 comprises 12 residues.

The J gene is TRBJ2-7, the V gene TRBV6-1; no clear D. Trimming removed 1 base at V and 7 bases at J, with 11 bases between. The CDR3 loop spans 13 amino acids. CDR1 is MNHNS, CDR2 SASEGT, per germline. The CDR3, as DNA: TGTGCCAGCAGTGAAGTAACTAAGTGGGAGCAGTACTTC. It encodes CASSEVTKWEQYF.

The chain combines TRBV28 with TRBJ2-4; D is undetermined. Germline-derived CDR1 and CDR2 are MDHEN and SYDVKM. Deletions cut 10 bases from V and 2 bases from J, with 18 bases between. The CDR3 runs 15 residues. The CDR3 loop is CATLGISLSKNIQYF. The CDR3 DNA follows: TGTGCCACCCTGGGCATCTCCCTCTCCAAAAACATTCAGTACTTC.

V usage is TRBV3-1 (or the pseudogene TRBV3-2) and J usage is TRBJ1-4; TRBD1 matches 7 bases. CDR1 is LGHDT, CDR2 YNNKEL, per germline (reference sequence). J was trimmed by 8 bases and V by 2 bases; bases with no gene match: 5. The CDR3 has 14 residues. The DNA of the CDR3 is TGTGCCAGCAGCCAAAAGGGGGCCACAGAAAAACTGTTTTTT. It yields the protein CASSQKGATEKLFF.

The chain recombines TRBV15 with TRBJ2-1; tentative D call: TRBD2 (7 bases). This CDR3 is built from 16 residues. Between the trimmed V and J ends, which lost 0 bases and 5 bases, there was a span of 14 bases. The V gene's germline CDR1 is LNHNV and CDR2 YYDKDF (reference sequence). DNA of the CDR3: TGTGCCACCAGCAGAGATCGATCGGGGGGCCACAATGAGCAGTTCTTC. As protein: CATSRDRSGGHNEQFF.

The chain employs TRBV28 and TRBJ2-3; 7 bases agree with TRBD2. CDR1 and CDR2 (germline): MDHEN, SYDVKM. The junction had 9 bases not matched to a gene; V was cut back by 6 bases and J by 12 bases. CDR3 length: 12 amino acids. The DNA of the CDR3 is TGTGCCAGCAGGGCGAACGGGAGGTCACAGTATTTT. It is translated as CASRANGRSQYF.

This chain links TRBV6-6 with TRBJ2-7; weak D call: TRBD1 (5 bases). The V gene's germline CDR1 is MNHNY and CDR2 SVGAGI (reference sequence). Trimming removed 2 bases from V and 1 base from J, with 9 bases in between. CDR3 length equals 14 residues. The CDR3 DNA reads as TGTGCCAGCAGTTACGAGACAGCTTCCTACGAGCAGTACTTC. Protein product: CASSYETASYEQYF.

V and J are TRBV5-1 and TRBJ1-4; 8 bases agree with TRBD1. The length of the CDR3 is 17 residues. CDR1 is SGHRS and CDR2 is YFSETQ in the germline V gene. With 2 bases clipped from V and 3 bases from J, the junction kept 9 bases outside the gene matches. CDR3 region: CASSFNAQGAANEKLFF. Here the CDR3 DNA reads TGCGCCAGCAGCTTCAACGCGCAGGGGGCCGCTAATGAAAAACTGTTTTTT. The full variable domain, with the rest looked up from reference TRBV5-1 and TRBJ1-4, is KAGVTQTPRYLIKTRGQQVTLSCSPISGHRSVSWYQQTPGQGLQFLFEYFSETQRNKGNFPGRFSGRQFSNSRSEMNVSTLELGDSALYLCASSFNAQGAANEKLFFGSGTQLSVL.

This chain uses TRBV19 with TRBJ1-2; no reliable D call. This CDR3 has 10 amino acids. Looked up from germline, CDR1 is LNHDA and CDR2 is SQIVND (reference sequence). The V gene lost 6 bases and the J gene lost 8 bases, with 7 bases spanning the gap. DNA for the CDR3: TGTGCCAGTAGGGGAGGAGGCTACACCTTC. Its protein is CASRGGGYTF. The entire variable domain, with the rest obtained from reference TRBV19 and TRBJ1-2, is as follows: DGGITQSPKYLFRKEGQNVTLSCEQNLNHDAMYWYRQDPGQGLRLIYYSQIVNDFQKGDIAEGYSVSREKKESFPLTVTSAQKNPTAFYLCASRGGGYTFGSGTRLTVV.

The gene calls are TRBV14 and TRBJ1-6; no clear D. Germline assignment: CDR1 SGHDN and CDR2 FVKESK. Trimming shortened V by 1 base and J by 7 bases, and 5 bases separated the two germline ends. The CDR3 covers 13 residues. The CDR3 DNA follows: TGTGCCAGCAGCCAAGCGGGGAATTCACCCCTCCACTTT. Translated, it gives CASSQAGNSPLHF.

The chain links TRBV2 to TRBJ1-5; D is perhaps TRBD1 (5 bases). CDR3 length: 15 amino acids. Trimming shortened V by 6 bases and J by 0 bases, and 12 bases separated the two germline ends. From germline, CDR1 is SNHLY and CDR2 FYNNEI. CDR3 sequence: CASSSDSNSNQPQHF. The CDR3 DNA follows: TGTGCCAGCAGCTCCGACAGTAATAGCAATCAGCCCCAGCATTTT.

This clone was detected once. Here the CDR3 reads CASSPPGGSYTF. The CDR3 region has the DNA TGTGCCAGTAGCCCTCCCGGGGGGTCATACACCTTC. The rearrangement joins TRBV19 to TRBJ1-2; perhaps TRBD1 as D (5 bases). This CDR3 has 12 residues. V was pared by 6 bases and J by 11 bases, with 16 bases between. Germline loops: CDR1 LNHDA, CDR2 SQIVND (reference sequence).

This rearrangement joins TRBV4-2 to TRBJ2-1; 9 bases align to TRBD2. This CDR3 has 16 residues. Trimming at V came to 0 bases and at J to 8 bases, leaving 8 bases not matched to a gene. The germline gives CDR1 LGHNA, CDR2 YNFKEQ. CDR3 loop: CASSQEGASGNYEQFF. The DNA for the CDR3 is TGTGCCAGCAGCCAAGAGGGTGCTAGCGGGAACTATGAGCAGTTCTTC.

This clone was observed a handful of times. The chain has TRBV4-1 and TRBJ1-4; no firm D call. CDR3 length: 16 residues. Per the germline V gene, CDR1 is MGHRA and CDR2 is YSYEKL. V lost 1 base and J lost 3, with 12 bases in between. The CDR3 loop reads CASSQVPRFANEKLFF. The DNA for the CDR3 is TGCGCCAGCAGCCAAGTCCCCCGTTTCGCTAATGAAAAACTGTTTTTT.

This chain connects TRBV13 to TRBJ2-3; 11 bases are a match to TRBD2. From germline, CDR1 is PRHDT and CDR2 FYEKMQ (reference sequence). With 0 bases clipped from V and 1 base from J, the junction kept 6 bases outside the gene matches. The CDR3 contains 18 residues. The CDR3 coding sequence is TGTGCCAGCAGCTTAGGACTAGCGGGGGTTGTGGGCACAGATACGCAGTATTTT. Protein sequence: CASSLGLAGVVGTDTQYF. Together with reference TRBV13 and TRBJ2-3, the CDR3 gives the full variable domain: AAGVIQSPRHLIKEKRETATLKCYPIPRHDTVYWYQQGPGQDPQFLISFYEKMQSDKGSIPDRFSAQQFSDYHSELNMSSLELGDSALYFCASSLGLAGVVGTDTQYFGPGTRLTVL.

The chain links TRBV7-2 to TRBJ2-7, with a possible D match to TRBD2 (6 bases). V was pared by 5 bases and J by 3 bases, with 8 bases between. Germline-derived CDR1 and CDR2 are SGHTA and FQGNSA. This CDR3 comprises 12 residues. The CDR3 sequence is CASSRSGYEQYF. DNA of the CDR3: TGTGCCAGCAGCCGTAGCGGCTACGAGCAGTACTTC.

The rearrangement joins TRBV14 to TRBJ2-5; D unclear. The CDR3 loop spans 14 amino acids. Trimming shortened V by 6 bases and J by 5 bases, and 16 bases separated the two germline ends. Germline-derived CDR1 and CDR2 are SGHDN and FVKESK. The CDR3 protein is CASSSQPSLETQYF. In DNA, the CDR3 is TGTGCCAGCAGTTCACAGCCGTCTCTGGAGACCCAGTACTTC.

Here the CDR3 DNA reads TGTGCCAGCAGTGAGGTCGAGGGAGGTGGCTACACCTTC. Amino acid sequence: CASSEVEGGGYTF. The chain joins TRBV6-4 to TRBJ1-2; D gene unclear. Germline CDR1 reads MRHNA; CDR2 reads SNTAGT. This CDR3 comprises 13 residues. Trimming removed 3 bases at V and 7 bases at J, with 12 bases between.

This chain connects TRBV11-3 to TRBJ2-1, with 12 positions matching TRBD1. Trimming took 6 bases from V and 9 from J; bases not matched to a gene: 6. CDR1 and CDR2 (germline): SGHNT, YENEEA. This CDR3 spans 14 amino acids. The CDR3 region is CASSTGTGGGEQFF. The DNA for the CDR3 is TGTGCCAGCAGTACCGGGACAGGGGGCGGTGAGCAGTTCTTC.

The sample holds one count of this clone. The chain couples TRBV2 to TRBJ2-1; 10 nucleotides align to TRBD2. This CDR3 has 14 amino acids. With 6 bases clipped from V and 5 bases from J, the junction kept 4 bases outside the gene matches. Per germline, CDR1 SNHLY and CDR2 FYNNEI. CDR3 nucleotides: TGTGCCAGCAGCCTAGCGGGAGTAGACAATGAGCAGTTCTTC. Its translation is CASSLAGVDNEQFF.